This entry lists 16 T cell receptor beta chains sequenced from one sample in a study of blood T cell repertoires in COVID-19. Clones were sequenced by immunoSEQ multiplex PCR, and TCRdb holds only the in-frame ones, with some missing. Of 250,000 to 300,000 clones in the sample, 80% to 90% are singletons; the top ten hold about 3%. The sample consisted of peripheral blood. The receptors stem from a woman younger than 45 with active or convalescent COVID-19.

This chain connects TRBV7-2 to TRBJ2-5; 10 nucleotides line up with TRBD2. This CDR3 is built from 15 residues. After removal of 4 bases from V and 4 bases from J, the junction contained 6 bases not matched to a gene. CDR1 is SGHTA, CDR2 FQGNSA, per germline. CDR3 coding DNA: TGTGCCAGCAGCTGGCAGCGGGGGGGCGGAGAGACCCAGTACTTC. Amino acid sequence: CASSWQRGGGETQYF. Filled out from reference TRBV7-2 and TRBJ2-5, the complete variable domain reads GAGVSQSPSNKVTEKGKDVELRCDPISGHTALYWYRQSLGQGLEFLIYFQGNSAPDKSGLPSDRFSAERTGGSVSTLTIQRTQQEDSAVYLCASSWQRGGGETQYFGPGTRLLVL.

A few counts support this clone. V usage is TRBV7-3 and J usage is TRBJ1-1; D unresolved. The V end lost 1 base, the J end lost 4 bases, and 7 bases lay between the germline ends. The CDR3 extends over 13 amino acids. CDR1 and CDR2 from the germline V gene are SGHTA and FQGTGA. The CDR3 here is CASSLKRATEAFF. For the CDR3, the DNA is TGTGCCAGCAGCTTAAAGCGGGCCACTGAAGCTTTCTTT.

The CDR3 loop reads CASGTGREAFF. The CDR3 bases are TGTGCCAGCGGGACAGGCCGTGAAGCTTTCTTT. J is TRBJ1-1 and V is TRBV5-6; 8 bases map to TRBD1. The CDR3 runs to 11 residues. CDR1 SGHDT and CDR2 YYEEEE come from the germline V gene. V shed 7 bases and J 7 bases; nucleotides not matched to a gene: 3.

This chain connects TRBV5-6 to TRBJ1-2, with 8 nucleotides matching TRBD1. CDR3 length: 16 residues. V lost 2 bases to trimming and J lost 4 bases; unmatched junction nucleotides: 10. Germline V gene lookup returns CDR1 SGHDT and CDR2 YYEEEE. In DNA, the CDR3 is TGTGCCAGCAGCTTCTATCATCAGGGGGCGGGCTATGGCTACACCTTC. It encodes CASSFYHQGAGYGYTF.

The chain combines TRBV5-1 with TRBJ2-5; D is possibly TRBD2 (5 bases). With 0 bases removed from V and 5 bases from J, the gap between germline ends came to 8 bases. Germline V lookup: CDR1 SGHRS, CDR2 YFSETQ. The CDR3 has 13 residues. The DNA for the CDR3 is TGCGCCAGCAGCTTGGTTGGGGAGGAGACCCAGTACTTC. Amino acid sequence: CASSLVGEETQYF.

The chain employs TRBV6-5 and TRBJ1-1; 7 bases match TRBD1. J gave up 4 bases and V 5 bases, and 7 bases lay outside the gene matches. This CDR3 has 14 amino acids. The germline V gene has CDR1 MNHEY and CDR2 SVGAGI. For the CDR3, the DNA is TGTGCCAGCAGTCCTCCAGGACAGGTCACTGAAGCTTTCTTT. It translates to CASSPPGQVTEAFF.

This clone was observed a single time. This chain joins TRBV7-9 and TRBJ2-5; D remains unclear. Germline V gene sequence: CDR1 SEHNR, CDR2 FQNEAQ (reference sequence). V was cut by 3 bases and J by 1 base, with 3 bases left in between. The CDR3 runs to 12 residues. CDR3 sequence reads: CASSFRQETQYF. The CDR3 DNA sequence: TGTGCCAGCAGCTTCCGCCAAGAGACCCAGTACTTC.

The chain recombines TRBV11-3 with TRBJ1-4, with D possibly TRBD1 on 5 matching bases. V was shortened by 1 base and J by 8 bases, with 14 bases between the two germline ends. Germline CDR1 SGHNT, CDR2 YENEEA. The CDR3 extends over 15 amino acids. Here the CDR3 DNA reads TGTGCCAGCAGCTTAGTGCGCGTGGGGCGAGAAAAACTGTTTTTT. This sequence encodes CASSLVRVGREKLFF.

This clone was counted between two and nine times. The J gene is TRBJ1-5, the V gene TRBV4-1; D gene uncertain. V lost 1 base and J lost 0, with 4 bases in between. CDR1 MGHRA and CDR2 YSYEKL come from the germline V gene. The CDR3 runs to 14 residues. In DNA form, the CDR3 reads TGCGCCAGCAGCCAAGTAATTAGCAATCAGCCCCAGCATTTT. Its protein is CASSQVISNQPQHF.

V is TRBV5-6 and J is TRBJ2-3, with 14 bases identical to TRBD2. The CDR3 consists of 16 residues. Trimming at V came to 2 bases and at J to 5 bases, leaving 4 bases not matched to a gene. Germline V gives CDR1 SGHDT, CDR2 YYEEEE. The CDR3: CASSLGTSGGQDTQYF. CDR3 nucleotides: TGTGCCAGCAGCTTAGGGACTAGCGGGGGCCAAGATACGCAGTATTTT.

The genes are TRBV7-9 and TRBJ1-2, with D possibly TRBD1 on 6 matching bases. V lost 1 base and J lost 4, with 13 bases in between. The CDR3 contains 15 residues. The germline CDR1 and CDR2 sequences are SEHNR and FQNEAQ (reference sequence). CDR3 sequence reads: CASSLERGLLYGYTF. The CDR3, as DNA: TGTGCCAGCAGCTTAGAGCGGGGGCTCCTCTATGGCTACACCTTC.

The gene calls are TRBV5-6 and TRBJ1-4; D ambiguous. The V end was cut by 2 bases, the J end by 0 bases, with 5 bases between. CDR3 length: 14 residues. Germline CDR1 reads SGHDT; CDR2 reads YYEEEE. The CDR3 DNA reads TGTGCCAGCAGCTTCGGTACAACTAATGAAAAACTGTTTTTT. This codes for CASSFGTTNEKLFF.

The table lists this clone with a few counts. This chain joins TRBV9 and TRBJ1-2, with 7 positions matching TRBD1. There are 15 residues in the CDR3. Germline CDR1 and CDR2: SGDLS and YYNGEE. V gave up 4 bases and J gave up 2 bases; unmatched junction bases: 8. Written as DNA, the CDR3 is TGTGCCAGCAGCTCCAGACCGGGACAGAACTATGGCTACACCTTC. Protein sequence: CASSSRPGQNYGYTF.

The chain combines TRBV21-1 with TRBJ1-4; the table gives TRBD1 as D, unverified against the DNA. TRBV21-1 is a recognized pseudogene. The CDR3 is 16 residues long. CDR3 bases: TGTGCCAGCCCGAAAACTGGGACAGAGGGTATAGAAAAACTGTTTTTT. Its protein product is CASPKTGTEGIEKLFF.

The J gene is TRBJ2-2, the V gene TRBV13; possible D gene TRBD1, 6 bases. V gave up 3 bases and J gave up 6 bases, with 8 bases separating them. The CDR3 is 13 amino acids. Germline V gene sequence: CDR1 PRHDT, CDR2 FYEKMQ (reference sequence). For the CDR3, the DNA is TGTGCCAGCAGCTTCAGGGGTTCCGGGGAGCTGTTTTTT. Translated, it gives CASSFRGSGELFF.

This chain joins TRBV4-1 and TRBJ1-5, with 8 bases identical to TRBD1. CDR1 and CDR2 (germline): MGHRA, YSYEKL. Trimming at V came to 1 base and at J to 2 bases, leaving 7 bases not matched to a gene. The CDR3 has 17 residues. This chain's CDR3 is CASSQGGNRGGNQPQHF. The CDR3 nucleotides read TGCGCCAGCAGCCAAGGTGGGAACAGGGGGGGCAATCAGCCCCAGCATTTT.